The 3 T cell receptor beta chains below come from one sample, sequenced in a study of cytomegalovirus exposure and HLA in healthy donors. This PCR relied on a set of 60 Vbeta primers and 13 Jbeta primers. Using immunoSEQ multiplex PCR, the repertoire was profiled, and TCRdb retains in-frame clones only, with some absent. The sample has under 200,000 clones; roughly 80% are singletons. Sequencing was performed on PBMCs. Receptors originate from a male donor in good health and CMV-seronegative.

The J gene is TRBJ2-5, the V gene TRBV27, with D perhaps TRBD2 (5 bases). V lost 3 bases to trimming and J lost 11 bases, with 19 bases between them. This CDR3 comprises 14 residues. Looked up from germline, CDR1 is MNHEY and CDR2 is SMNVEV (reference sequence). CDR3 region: CASSFGIEGLEQYF. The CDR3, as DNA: TGTGCCAGCAGTTTCGGGATCGAGGGATTGGAGCAGTACTTC.

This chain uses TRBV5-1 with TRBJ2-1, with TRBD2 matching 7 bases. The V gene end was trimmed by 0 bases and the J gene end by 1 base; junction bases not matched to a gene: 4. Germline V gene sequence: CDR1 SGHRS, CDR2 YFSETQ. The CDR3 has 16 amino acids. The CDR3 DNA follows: TGCGCCAGCAGCTTGGGATATAGCGGGTCCTACAATGAGCAGTTCTTC. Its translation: CASSLGYSGSYNEQFF. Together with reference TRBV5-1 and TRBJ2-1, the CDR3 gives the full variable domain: KAGVTQTPRYLIKTRGQQVTLSCSPISGHRSVSWYQQTPGQGLQFLFEYFSETQRNKGNFPGRFSGRQFSNSRSEMNVSTLELGDSALYLCASSLGYSGSYNEQFFGPGTRLTVL.

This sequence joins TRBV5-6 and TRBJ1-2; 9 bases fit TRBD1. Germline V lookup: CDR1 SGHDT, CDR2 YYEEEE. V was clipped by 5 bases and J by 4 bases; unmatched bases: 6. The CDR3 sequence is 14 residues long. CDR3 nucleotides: TGTGCCAGCAGATTACAGGGGGCCGGCTATGGCTACACCTTC. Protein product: CASRLQGAGYGYTF. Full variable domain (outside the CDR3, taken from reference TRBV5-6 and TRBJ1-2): DAGVTQSPTHLIKTRGQQVTLRCSPKSGHDTVSWYQQALGQGPQFIFQYYEEEERQRGNFPDRFSGHQFPNYSSELNVNALLLGDSALYLCASRLQGAGYGYTFGSGTRLTVV.